The rows below give T cell receptor beta chains drawn from one sample of a study of T-cell reconstitution after alpha-beta-depleted transplantation in children. TCRdb re-called the PCR reads through MiXCR, storing one row per CDR3 protein. The sample shows approximately 290,000 distinct CDR3 sequences, around 10% of them seen only once. The source material was peripheral blood, sampled 180 days after TCRalphabeta/CD19-depleted stem cell transplant. The origin of the receptors is a male patient aged 2 to 10 who had a stem cell transplant for chronic granulomatous disease, so the T cells may come from the graft donor. The CDR3 runs from the conserved cysteine through the conserved F or W. Each record gives: V gene, CDR3 length, J gene, CDR3 protein.

TRBV2	16	TRBJ2-1	CASSEDSGKIYNEQFF
TRBV7-9	15	TRBJ2-3	CASSLPAGGTDTQYF
TRBV29-1	16	TRBJ2-3	CSVELRASGSRYTQYF
TRBV7-2	17	TRBJ2-1	CASSSPLGQGADNEQFF
TRBV7-2	15	TRBJ2-3	CASKSSQGLKDTQYF
TRBV4-1	12	TRBJ2-1	CASSQADNEQFF
TRBV27	14	TRBJ2-2	CASSLLPTSGELFF
TRBV5-1	15	TRBJ2-1	CASSLGSSGDNEQFF
TRBV20-1	14	TRBJ2-7	CSARDRGRAYEQYF
TRBV11-1	16	TRBJ2-2	CASSFSGVLFTGELFF
TRBV28	15	TRBJ1-5	CASRPGGVGNQPQHF
TRBV5-1	15	TRBJ2-7	CASSLDGTSSYEQYF
TRBV29-1	14	TRBJ1-2	CSVEDWEGLFGYTF
TRBV27	13	TRBJ2-1	CASQESSYNEQFF
TRBV27	15	TRBJ2-7	CASSPRTSGILEQYF
TRBV20-1	12	TRBJ1-1	CSARDPGVEAFF
TRBV2	15	TRBJ2-7	CASSEVRAATYEQYF
TRBV4-2	16	TRBJ1-3	CASSQSSSAAGNTIYF
TRBV7-9	14	TRBJ1-2	CASSLAGTAYGYTF
TRBV11-2	17	TRBJ2-7	CASSSVYRGRSGWEQYF
TRBV12-3/TRBV12-4	18	TRBJ2-6	CASSFVRDRGYGANVLTF
TRBV12-3/TRBV12-4	16	TRBJ2-1	CASRPLGTSGYNEQFF
TRBV20-1	12	TRBJ2-7	CMVQGRDYEQYF
TRBV7-2	15	TRBJ2-1	CASSLVTGIYNEQFF
TRBV27	13	TRBJ2-1	CASSLSWYNEQFF
TRBV12-3/TRBV12-4	15	TRBJ1-5	CASSFSQGRNQPQHF
TRBV11-2	15	TRBJ1-2	CASSTRTGANYGYTF
TRBV28	12	TRBJ1-1	CASSLWQGRAFF
TRBV14	14	TRBJ2-5	CASSQRQYQETQYF
TRBV15	17	TRBJ2-3	CATSRDLGASGTDTQYF
TRBV5-1	15	TRBJ1-3	CASSLEAYSGNTIYF
TRBV20-1	14	TRBJ2-1	CSASRASGGNEQFF
TRBV20-1	13	TRBJ1-3	CSASVGTGNTIYF
TRBV12-3/TRBV12-4	13	TRBJ2-7	CASVSGGAGEQYF
TRBV5-5	15	TRBJ2-7	CASSQAGQGFDEQYF
TRBV20-1	15	TRBJ2-7	CSARSWGVSSYEQYF
TRBV25-1	15	TRBJ1-2	CASSELDGGFYGYTF
TRBV21-1	18	TRBJ2-1	CASSKAREQRSSYNEQFF
TRBV7-9	13	TRBJ2-3	CASSRRVTDTQYF
TRBV18	15	TRBJ1-5	CASSPGWGRNQPQHF
TRBV20-1	12	TRBJ1-1	CSAVDRVKKTFF
TRBV25-1	13	TRBJ2-5	CASSEPGIETQYF
TRBV28	14	TRBJ2-5	CASSLIGQQETQYF
TRBV23-1	15	TRBJ1-4	CASSQSSSTNEKLFF
TRBV20-1	16	TRBJ2-1	CSARRVSSTIYNEQFF
TRBV20-1	14	TRBJ1-1	CSASPLGGPTEAFF
TRBV28	15	TRBJ2-7	CASSSQTGRFNEQYF
TRBV27	11	TRBJ2-1	CASRWYGSEFF